This TCR beta chain was sequenced for a study of regulatory T cells in long-lasting Graves disease. At the level of the study: A definition of persistent Graves' disease required over 5 years of antithyroid drugs plus positive TSH receptor antibodies. Study findings and constraints: Persistent patients shared thousands of public clonotypes among themselves. Newly diagnosed patients shared fewer, at some 900.

V lost 2 bases, J lost 4 bases, and 5 bases stayed unmatched. This CDR3 contains 15 residues. Germline lookup yields CDR1 SEHNR and CDR2 FQNEAQ (reference sequence). CDR3 regions were amplified by Arm-PCR using iRepertoire HTBI primers to build TCR beta libraries. Using its own MiXCR run on the multiplex PCR reads, TCRdb lists one record per CDR3 protein. In the table there are 700,000 or so distinct CDR3 sequences, about 32% of which are singletons. Time point defined: persistent/refractory GD, antithyroid drugs over 5 years with positive TRAb. The TCR library was made from RNA that had been extracted from PBMCs in TRIzol. American Thyroid Association guidelines defined how Graves' disease was diagnosed. This clonotype was observed a handful of times. Its specificity is unknown.

Sequencing used peripheral blood mononuclear cells (PBMCs), obtained when the disease was refractory, from a patient treated with antithyroid drugs. The sequence came from a female donor with Graves disease. This chain connects TRBV7-9 to TRBJ2-5; 9 bases align to TRBD1. The CDR3 spells CASSLRTGDRETQYF. CDR3 sequence (DNA): TGTGCCAGCAGCTTACGGACAGGGGACCGAGAGACCCAGTACTTC. The variable domain in full, with the rest retrieved from reference TRBV7-9 and TRBJ2-5, is DTGVSQNPRHKITKRGQNVTFRCDPISEHNRLYWYRQTLGQGPEFLTYFQNEAQLEKSRLLSDRFSAERPKGSFSTLEIQRTEQGDSAMYLCASSLRTGDRETQYFGPGTRLLVL.